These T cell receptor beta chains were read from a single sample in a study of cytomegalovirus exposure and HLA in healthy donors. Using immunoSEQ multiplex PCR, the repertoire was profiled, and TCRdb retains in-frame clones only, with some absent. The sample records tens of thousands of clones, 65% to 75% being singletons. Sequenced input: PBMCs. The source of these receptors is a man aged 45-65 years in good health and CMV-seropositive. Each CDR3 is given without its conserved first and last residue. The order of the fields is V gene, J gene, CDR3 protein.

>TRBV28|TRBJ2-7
ATGTSVYEQY
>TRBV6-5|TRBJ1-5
ASRQASNQPQH
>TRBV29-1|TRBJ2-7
SVVRDRGVNEQY
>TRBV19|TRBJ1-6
ASNQGNNSPLH
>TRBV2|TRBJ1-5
ASRGQHNQPQH
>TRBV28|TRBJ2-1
ASSLGSSYNEQF
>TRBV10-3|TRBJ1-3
AISESRVRGNTIY
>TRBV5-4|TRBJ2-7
ASSLSGTGVYEQY
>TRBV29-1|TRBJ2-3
SVPGTSGNTDTQY
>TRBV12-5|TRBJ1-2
ASGPGGRGFYGYT
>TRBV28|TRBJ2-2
ASSLQSSGRAGELF
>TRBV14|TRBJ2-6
ASSRQDGANVLT
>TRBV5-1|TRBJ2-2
ASSLALDGELF
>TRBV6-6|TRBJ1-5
ASSYWQSSNQPQH
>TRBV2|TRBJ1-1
ASSQQGAGTEAF
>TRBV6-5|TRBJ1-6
ASSKTGLFSPLH
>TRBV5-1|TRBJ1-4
ASSLAGVNEKLF
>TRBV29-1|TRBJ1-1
SAKGFGTEAF
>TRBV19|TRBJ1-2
ASSPWTDYGYT
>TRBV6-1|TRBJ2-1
ASSDAGHNEQF
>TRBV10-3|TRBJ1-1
ATWDRANTEAF
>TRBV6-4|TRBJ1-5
AIGQGPFDIPNQPQH
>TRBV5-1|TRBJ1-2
ASSLGTQVYGYT
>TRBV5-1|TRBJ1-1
ASSRTGPTEAF
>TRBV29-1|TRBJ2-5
SVQIRETQY
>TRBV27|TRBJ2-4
ASSVGQANIQY
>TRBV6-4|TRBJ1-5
ASSPDTINQPQH
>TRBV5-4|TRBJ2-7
AVGRGASYEQY
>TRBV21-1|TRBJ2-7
APRGLFYPGDEQY
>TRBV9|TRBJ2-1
ASSVTLSSYNEQF
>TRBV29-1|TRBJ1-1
SGSAKPWNTEAF
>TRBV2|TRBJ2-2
ASSIRQGYGELF
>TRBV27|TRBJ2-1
ASSFAGGSNEQF
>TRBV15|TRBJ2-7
ATSAGQGGYEQY
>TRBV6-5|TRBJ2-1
ASSADHSSYNEQF
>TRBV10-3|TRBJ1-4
ATRRPGGEKLF
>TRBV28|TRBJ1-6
ASTNRVRGRDRPLH
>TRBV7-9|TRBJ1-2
ASSLMGGGNGYT
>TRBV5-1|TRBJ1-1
ASSLVQGGTEAF
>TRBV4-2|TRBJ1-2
ASSQDRANYGYT
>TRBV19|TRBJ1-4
ASSFREGRGEKLF
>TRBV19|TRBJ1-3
VGGGGQDGNTIY
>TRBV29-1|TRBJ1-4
SATLTGRANEKLF
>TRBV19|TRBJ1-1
ASSMGGPTEAF
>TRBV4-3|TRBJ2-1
ASSYGLAVYNEQF